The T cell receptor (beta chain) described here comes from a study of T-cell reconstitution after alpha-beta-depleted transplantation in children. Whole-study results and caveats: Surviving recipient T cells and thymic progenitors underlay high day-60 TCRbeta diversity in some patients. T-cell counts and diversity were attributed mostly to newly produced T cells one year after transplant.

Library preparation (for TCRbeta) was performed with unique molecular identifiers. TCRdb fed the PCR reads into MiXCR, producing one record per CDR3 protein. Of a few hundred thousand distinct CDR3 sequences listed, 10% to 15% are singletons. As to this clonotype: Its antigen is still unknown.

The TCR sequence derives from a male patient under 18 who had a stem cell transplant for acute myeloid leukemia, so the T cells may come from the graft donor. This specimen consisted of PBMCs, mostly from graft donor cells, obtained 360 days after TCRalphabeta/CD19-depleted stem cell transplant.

The CDR3 protein is CSVEFTPLDGYTDTQYF. DNA of the CDR3: TGCAGCGTTGAGTTCACGCCCTTGGACGGATACACAGATACGCAGTATTTT. The V call is TRBV29-1, the J call TRBJ2-3; D is unclear. The V gene's germline CDR1 is SQVTM and CDR2 ANQGSEA. The CDR3 loop spans 17 amino acids. V lost 3 bases, J lost 2 bases, and 21 bases lay in between.